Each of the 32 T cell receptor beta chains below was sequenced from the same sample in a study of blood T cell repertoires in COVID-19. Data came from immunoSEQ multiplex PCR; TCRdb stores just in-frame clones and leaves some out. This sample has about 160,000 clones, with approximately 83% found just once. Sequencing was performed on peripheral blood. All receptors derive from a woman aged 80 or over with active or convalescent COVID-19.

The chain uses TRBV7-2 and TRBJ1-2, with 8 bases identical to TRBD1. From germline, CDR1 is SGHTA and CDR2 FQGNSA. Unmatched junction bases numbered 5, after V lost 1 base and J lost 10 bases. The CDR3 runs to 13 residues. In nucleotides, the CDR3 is TGTGCCAGCAGCTTAGGACAGGGGCAAGTCTACACCTTC. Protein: CASSLGQGQVYTF.

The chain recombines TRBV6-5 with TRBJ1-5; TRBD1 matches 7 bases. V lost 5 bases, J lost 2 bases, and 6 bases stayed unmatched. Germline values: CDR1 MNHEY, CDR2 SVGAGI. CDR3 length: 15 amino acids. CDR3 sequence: CASSLDRVGNQPQHF. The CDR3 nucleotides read TGTGCCAGCAGTCTCGACAGGGTCGGCAATCAGCCCCAGCATTTT.

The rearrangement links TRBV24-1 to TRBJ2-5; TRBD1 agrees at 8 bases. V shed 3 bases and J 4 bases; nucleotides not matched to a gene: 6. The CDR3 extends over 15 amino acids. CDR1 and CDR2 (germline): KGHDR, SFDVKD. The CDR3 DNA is TGTGCCACCAGTGATAGCGGACAGGGAGGAGAGACCCAGTACTTC. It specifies CATSDSGQGGETQYF.

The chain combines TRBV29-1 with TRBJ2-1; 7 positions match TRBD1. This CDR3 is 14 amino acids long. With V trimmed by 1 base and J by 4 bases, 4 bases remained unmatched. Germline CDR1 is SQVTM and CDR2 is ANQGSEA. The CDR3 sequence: CSVEVTGDYNEQFF. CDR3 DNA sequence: TGCAGCGTTGAAGTCACAGGGGATTACAATGAGCAGTTCTTC.

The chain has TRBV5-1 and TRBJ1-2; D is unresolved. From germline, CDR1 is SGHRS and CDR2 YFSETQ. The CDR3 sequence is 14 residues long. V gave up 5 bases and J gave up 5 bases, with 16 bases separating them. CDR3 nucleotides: TGCGCCAGCAGAAGGTCGACACACGATTATGGCTACACCTTC. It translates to CASRRSTHDYGYTF.

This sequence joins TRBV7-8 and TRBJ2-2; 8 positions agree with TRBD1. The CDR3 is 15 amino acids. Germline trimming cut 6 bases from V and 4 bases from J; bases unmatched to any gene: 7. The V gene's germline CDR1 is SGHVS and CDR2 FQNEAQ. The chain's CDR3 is CASSGQGDITGELFF. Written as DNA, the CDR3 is TGTGCCAGCAGTGGACAGGGCGATATCACCGGGGAGCTGTTTTTT. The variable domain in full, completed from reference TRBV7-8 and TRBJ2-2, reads GAGVSQSPRYKVAKRGQDVALRCDPISGHVSLFWYQQALGQGPEFLTYFQNEAQLDKSGLPSDRFFAERPEGSVSTLKIQRTQQEDSAVYLCASSGQGDITGELFFGEGSRLTVL.

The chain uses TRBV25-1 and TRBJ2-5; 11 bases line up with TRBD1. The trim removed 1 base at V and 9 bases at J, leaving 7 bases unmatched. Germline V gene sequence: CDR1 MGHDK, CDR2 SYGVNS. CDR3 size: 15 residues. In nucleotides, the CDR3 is TGTGCCAGCAGTGAATCTAGGGACAGGGGGTTCCCCCAGTACTTC. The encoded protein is CASSESRDRGFPQYF.

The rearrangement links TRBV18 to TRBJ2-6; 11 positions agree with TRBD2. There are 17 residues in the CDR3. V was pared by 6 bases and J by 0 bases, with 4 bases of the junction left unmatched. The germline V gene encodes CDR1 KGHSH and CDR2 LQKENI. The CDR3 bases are TGTGCCAGCTCCGGGGGACTAGCGGTCTCTGGGGCCAACGTCCTGACTTTC. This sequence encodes CASSGGLAVSGANVLTF. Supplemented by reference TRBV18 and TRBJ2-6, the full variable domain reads NAGVMQNPRHLVRRRGQEARLRCSPMKGHSHVYWYRQLPEEGLKFMVYLQKENIIDESGMPKERFSAEFPKEGPSILRIQQVVRGDSAAYFCASSGGLAVSGANVLTFGAGSRLTVL.

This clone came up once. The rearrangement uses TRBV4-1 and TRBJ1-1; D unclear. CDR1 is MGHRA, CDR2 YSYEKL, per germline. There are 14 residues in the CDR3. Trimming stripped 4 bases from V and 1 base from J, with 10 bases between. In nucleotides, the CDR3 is TGCGCCAGCAGCCCGCCTTTGAGGAACACTGAAGCTTTCTTT. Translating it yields CASSPPLRNTEAFF.

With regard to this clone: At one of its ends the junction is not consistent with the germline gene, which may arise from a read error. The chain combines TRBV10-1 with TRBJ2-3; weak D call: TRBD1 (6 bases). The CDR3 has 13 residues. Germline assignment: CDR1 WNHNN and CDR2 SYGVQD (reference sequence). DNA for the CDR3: TGCGCCAGCAGTGGCAAAAGGACAGCTACGCAGTATTTT. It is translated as CASSGKRTATQYF.

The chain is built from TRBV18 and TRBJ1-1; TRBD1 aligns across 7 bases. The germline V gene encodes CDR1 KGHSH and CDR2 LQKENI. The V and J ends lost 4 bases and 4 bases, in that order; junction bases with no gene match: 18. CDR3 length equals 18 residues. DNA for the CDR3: TGTGCCAGCTCACAAACTATGGGACAGCTACCCCGGAGCACTGAAGCTTTCTTT. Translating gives CASSQTMGQLPRSTEAFF.

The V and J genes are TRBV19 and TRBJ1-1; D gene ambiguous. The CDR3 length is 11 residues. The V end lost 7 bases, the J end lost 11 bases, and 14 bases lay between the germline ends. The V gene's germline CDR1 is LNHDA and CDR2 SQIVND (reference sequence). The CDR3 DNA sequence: TGTGCCAGTACCTCGAGGAGCAATGCTTTCTTT. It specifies CASTSRSNAFF.

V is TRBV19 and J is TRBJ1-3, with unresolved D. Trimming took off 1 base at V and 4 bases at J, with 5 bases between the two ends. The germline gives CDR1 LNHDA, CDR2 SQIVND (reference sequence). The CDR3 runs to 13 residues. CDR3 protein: CASSIGRGNTIYF. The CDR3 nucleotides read TGTGCCAGTAGTATAGGGAGAGGAAACACCATATATTTT.

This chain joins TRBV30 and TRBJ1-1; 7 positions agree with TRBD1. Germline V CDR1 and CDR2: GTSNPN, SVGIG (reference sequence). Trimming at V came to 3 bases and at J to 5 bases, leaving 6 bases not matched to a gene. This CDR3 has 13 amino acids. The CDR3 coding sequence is TGTGCCTGGAGGACAGGGTCGATAACTGAAGCTTTCTTT. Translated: CAWRTGSITEAFF.

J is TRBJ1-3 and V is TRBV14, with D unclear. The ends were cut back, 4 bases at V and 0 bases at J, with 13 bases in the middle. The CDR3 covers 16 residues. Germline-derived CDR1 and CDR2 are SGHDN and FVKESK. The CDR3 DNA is TGTGCCAGCAGCCGTGAGGGTCGCCTCTCTGGAAACACCATATATTTT. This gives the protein CASSREGRLSGNTIYF.

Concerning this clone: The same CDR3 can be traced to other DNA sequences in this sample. The CDR3 here is CASSQAGYQPQHF. CDR3 bases: TGTGCCAGCAGCCAAGCCGGTTATCAGCCCCAGCATTTT. The chain uses TRBV3-1 (or the pseudogene TRBV3-2) and TRBJ1-5; no definite D call. The CDR3 is 13 residues long. Per the germline V gene, CDR1 is LGHDT and CDR2 is YNNKEL (reference sequence). V was shortened by 1 base and J by 5 bases, with 6 bases between the two germline ends.

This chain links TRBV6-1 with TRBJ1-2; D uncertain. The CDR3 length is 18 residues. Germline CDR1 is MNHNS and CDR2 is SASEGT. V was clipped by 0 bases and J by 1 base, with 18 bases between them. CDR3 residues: CASSEAVNGGNLNYGYTF. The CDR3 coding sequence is TGTGCCAGCAGTGAAGCCGTAAATGGCGGAAACCTTAACTATGGCTACACCTTC.

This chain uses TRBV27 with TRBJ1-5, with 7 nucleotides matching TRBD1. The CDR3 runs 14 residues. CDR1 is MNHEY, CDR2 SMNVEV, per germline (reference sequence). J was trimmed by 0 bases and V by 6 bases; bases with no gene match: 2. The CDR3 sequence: CASRQGNSNQPQHF. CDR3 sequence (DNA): TGTGCCAGCAGACAGGGGAATAGCAATCAGCCCCAGCATTTT.

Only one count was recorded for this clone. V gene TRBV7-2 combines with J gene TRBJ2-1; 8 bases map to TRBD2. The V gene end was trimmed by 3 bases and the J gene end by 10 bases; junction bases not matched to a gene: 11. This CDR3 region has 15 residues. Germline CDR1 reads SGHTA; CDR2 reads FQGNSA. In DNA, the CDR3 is TGTGCCAGCAGCTTTCAGAGCGGCGGGGGGAGGGAGCAGTTCTTC. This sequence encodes CASSFQSGGGREQFF.

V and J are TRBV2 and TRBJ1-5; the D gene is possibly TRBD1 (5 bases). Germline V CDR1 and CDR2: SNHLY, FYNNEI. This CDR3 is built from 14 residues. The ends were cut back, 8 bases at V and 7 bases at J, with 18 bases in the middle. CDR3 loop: CASGGTTSLQPQHF. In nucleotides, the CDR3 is TGTGCCAGCGGCGGGACCACCTCTCTGCAGCCCCAGCATTTT.

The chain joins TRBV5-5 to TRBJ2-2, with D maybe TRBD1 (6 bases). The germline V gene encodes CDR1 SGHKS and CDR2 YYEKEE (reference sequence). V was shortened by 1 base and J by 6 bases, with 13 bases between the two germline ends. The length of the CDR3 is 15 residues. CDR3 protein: CASSLSQGLPGELFF. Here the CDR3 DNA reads TGTGCCAGCAGCTTGTCACAGGGTCTCCCCGGGGAGCTGTTTTTT.

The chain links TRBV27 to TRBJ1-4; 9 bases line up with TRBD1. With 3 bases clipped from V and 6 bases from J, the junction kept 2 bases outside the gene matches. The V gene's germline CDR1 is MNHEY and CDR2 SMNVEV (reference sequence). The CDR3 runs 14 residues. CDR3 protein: CASSFRTGDEKLFF. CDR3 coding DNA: TGTGCCAGCAGTTTTCGGACAGGGGATGAAAAACTGTTTTTT.

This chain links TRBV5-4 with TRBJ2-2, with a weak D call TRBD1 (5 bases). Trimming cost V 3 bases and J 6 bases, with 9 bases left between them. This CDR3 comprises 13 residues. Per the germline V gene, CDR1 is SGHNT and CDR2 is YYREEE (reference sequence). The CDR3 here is CASSSQGPGELFF. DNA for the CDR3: TGTGCCAGCAGCTCCCAGGGCCCCGGGGAGCTGTTTTTT. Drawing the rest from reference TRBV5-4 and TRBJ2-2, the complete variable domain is ETGVTQSPTHLIKTRGQQVTLRCSSQSGHNTVSWYQQALGQGPQFIFQYYREEENGRGNFPPRFSGLQFPNYSSELNVNALELDDSALYLCASSSQGPGELFFGEGSRLTVL.

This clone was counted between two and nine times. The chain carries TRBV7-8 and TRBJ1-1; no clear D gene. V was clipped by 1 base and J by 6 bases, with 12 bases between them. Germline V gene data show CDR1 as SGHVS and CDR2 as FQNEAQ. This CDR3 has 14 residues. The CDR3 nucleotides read TGTGCCAGCAGCTTAGGTACAGCCTCCTCTGAAGCTTTCTTT. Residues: CASSLGTASSEAFF.

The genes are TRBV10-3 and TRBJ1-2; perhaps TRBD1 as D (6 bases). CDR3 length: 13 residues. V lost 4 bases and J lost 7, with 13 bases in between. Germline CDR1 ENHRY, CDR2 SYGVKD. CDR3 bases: TGTGCCATCAGTGCCGGGACAACTGTTGGCTACACCTTC. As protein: CAISAGTTVGYTF.

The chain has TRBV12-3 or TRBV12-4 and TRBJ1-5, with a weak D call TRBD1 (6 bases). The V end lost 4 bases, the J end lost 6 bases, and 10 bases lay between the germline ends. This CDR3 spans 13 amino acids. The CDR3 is CASSYRAGQPQHF. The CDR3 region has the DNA TGTGCCAGCAGTTACAGGGCTGGTCAGCCCCAGCATTTT.

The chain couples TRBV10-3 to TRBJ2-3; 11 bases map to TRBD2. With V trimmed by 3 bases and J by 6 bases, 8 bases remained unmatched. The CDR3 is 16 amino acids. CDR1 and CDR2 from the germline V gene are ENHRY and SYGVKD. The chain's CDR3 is CAISDLVAGGRDTQYF. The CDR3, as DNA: TGTGCCATCAGTGACTTAGTAGCGGGGGGGCGGGATACGCAGTATTTT.

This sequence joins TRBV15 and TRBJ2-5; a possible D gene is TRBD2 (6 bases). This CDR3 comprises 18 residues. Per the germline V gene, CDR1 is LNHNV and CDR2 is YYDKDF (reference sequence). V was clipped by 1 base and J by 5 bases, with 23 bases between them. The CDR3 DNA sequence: TGTGCCACCAGCAGAGCCCCCGACGTACGAACGGGGGAGGAGACCCAGTACTTC. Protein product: CATSRAPDVRTGEETQYF.

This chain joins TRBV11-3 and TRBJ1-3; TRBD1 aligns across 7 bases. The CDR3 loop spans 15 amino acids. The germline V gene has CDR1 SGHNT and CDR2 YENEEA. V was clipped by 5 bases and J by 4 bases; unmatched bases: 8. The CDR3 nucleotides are TGTGCCAGCAGCATGCAGGGGGTTTCAGGAAACACCATATATTTT. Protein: CASSMQGVSGNTIYF.

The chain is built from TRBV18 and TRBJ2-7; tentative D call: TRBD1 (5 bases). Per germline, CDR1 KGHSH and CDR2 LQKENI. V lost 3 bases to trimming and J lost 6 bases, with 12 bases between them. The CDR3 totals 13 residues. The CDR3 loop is CASSPFQDIEQYF. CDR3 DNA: TGTGCCAGCTCACCGTTTCAGGACATCGAGCAGTACTTC. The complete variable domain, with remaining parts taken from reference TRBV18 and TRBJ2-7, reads NAGVMQNPRHLVRRRGQEARLRCSPMKGHSHVYWYRQLPEEGLKFMVYLQKENIIDESGMPKERFSAEFPKEGPSILRIQQVVRGDSAAYFCASSPFQDIEQYFGPGTRLTVT.

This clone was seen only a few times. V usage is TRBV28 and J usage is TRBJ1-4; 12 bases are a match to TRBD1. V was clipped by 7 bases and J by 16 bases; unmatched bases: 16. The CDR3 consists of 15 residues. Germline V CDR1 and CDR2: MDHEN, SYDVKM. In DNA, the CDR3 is TGTGCCAGCACCTCCGGGGACAGGGGGCAAGGGAGAGGGTTTTTT. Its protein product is CASTSGDRGQGRGFF.

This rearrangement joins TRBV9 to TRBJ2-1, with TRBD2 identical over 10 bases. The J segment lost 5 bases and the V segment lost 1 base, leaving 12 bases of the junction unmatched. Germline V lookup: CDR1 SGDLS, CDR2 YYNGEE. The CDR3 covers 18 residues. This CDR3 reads CASSVSPLKLAGNNEQFF. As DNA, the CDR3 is TGTGCCAGCAGCGTATCCCCCTTGAAACTAGCGGGGAACAATGAGCAGTTCTTC.